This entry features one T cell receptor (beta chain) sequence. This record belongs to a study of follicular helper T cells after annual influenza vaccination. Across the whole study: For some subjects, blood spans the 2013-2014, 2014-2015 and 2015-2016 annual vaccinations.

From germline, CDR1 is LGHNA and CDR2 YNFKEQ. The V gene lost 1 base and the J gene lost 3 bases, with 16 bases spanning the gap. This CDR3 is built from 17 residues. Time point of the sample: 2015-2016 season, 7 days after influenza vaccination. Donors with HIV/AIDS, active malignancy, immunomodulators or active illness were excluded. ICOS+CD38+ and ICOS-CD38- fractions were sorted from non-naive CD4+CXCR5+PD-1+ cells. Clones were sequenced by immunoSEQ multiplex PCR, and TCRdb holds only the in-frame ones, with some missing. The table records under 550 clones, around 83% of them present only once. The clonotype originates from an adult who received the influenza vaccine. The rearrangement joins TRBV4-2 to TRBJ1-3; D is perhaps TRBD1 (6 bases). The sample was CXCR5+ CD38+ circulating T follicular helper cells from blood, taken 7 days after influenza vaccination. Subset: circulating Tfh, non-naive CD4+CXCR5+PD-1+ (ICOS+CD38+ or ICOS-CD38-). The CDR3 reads CASSQGPKGGRGNTIYF. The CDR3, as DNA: TGTGCCAGCAGCCAAGGCCCCAAGGGGGGGCGTGGAAACACCATATATTTT.